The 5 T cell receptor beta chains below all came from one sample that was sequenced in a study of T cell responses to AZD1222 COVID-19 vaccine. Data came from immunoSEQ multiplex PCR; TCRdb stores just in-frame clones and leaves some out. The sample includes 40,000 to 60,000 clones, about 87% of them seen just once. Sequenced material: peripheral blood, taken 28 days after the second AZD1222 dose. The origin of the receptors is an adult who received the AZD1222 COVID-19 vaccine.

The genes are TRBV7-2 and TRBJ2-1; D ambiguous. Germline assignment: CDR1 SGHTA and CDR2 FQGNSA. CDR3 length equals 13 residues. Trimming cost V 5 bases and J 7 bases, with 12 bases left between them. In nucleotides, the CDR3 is TGTGCCAGCAGCCGACCGGGTCTTAATGAGCAGTTCTTC. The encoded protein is CASSRPGLNEQFF.

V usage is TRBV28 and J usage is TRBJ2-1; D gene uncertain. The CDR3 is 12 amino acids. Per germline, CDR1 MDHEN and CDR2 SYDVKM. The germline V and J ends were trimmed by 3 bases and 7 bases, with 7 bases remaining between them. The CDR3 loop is CASSLTRNEQFF. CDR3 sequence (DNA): TGTGCCAGCAGTTTGACAAGAAATGAGCAGTTCTTC.

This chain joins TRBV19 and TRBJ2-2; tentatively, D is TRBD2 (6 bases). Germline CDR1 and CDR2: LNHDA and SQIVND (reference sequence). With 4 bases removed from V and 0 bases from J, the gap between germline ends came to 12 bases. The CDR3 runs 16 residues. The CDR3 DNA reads TGTGCCAGTAGTAGGGGCGGGACCACGAACACCGGGGAGCTGTTTTTT. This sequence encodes CASSRGGTTNTGELFF.

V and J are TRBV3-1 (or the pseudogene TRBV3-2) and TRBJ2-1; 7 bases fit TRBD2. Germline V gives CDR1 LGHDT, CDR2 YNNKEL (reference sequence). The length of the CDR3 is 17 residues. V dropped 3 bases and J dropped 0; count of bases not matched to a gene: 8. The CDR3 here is CASSQVRAGSSYNEQFF. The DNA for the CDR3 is TGTGCCAGCAGCCAGGTTCGAGCGGGAAGCTCCTACAATGAGCAGTTCTTC.

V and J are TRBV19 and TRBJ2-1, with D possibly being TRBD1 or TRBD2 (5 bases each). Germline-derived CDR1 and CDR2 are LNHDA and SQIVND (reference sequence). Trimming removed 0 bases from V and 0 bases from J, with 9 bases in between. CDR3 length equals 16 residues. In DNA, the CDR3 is TGTGCCAGTAGTATAGATCCAGGGAGCTCCTACAATGAGCAGTTCTTC. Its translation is CASSIDPGSSYNEQFF.